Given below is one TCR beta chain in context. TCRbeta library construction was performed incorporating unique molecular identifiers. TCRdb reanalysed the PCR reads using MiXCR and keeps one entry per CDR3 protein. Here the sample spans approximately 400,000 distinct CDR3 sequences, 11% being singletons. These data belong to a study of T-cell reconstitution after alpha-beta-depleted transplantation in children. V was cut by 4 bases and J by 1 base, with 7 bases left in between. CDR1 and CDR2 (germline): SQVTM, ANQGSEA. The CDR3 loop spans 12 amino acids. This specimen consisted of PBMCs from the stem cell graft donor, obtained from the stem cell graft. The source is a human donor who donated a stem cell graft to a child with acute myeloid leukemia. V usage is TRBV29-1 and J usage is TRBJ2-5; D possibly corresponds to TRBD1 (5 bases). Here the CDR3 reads CSVGQLQETQYF. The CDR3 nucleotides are TGCAGCGTTGGACAGCTCCAAGAGACCCAGTACTTC.